Listed below are T cell receptor beta chains from one sample, sequenced in a study of T cell repertoires in cytomegalovirus infection. MiXCR, applied by TCRdb to the reads, yields one record per CDR3 protein. This sample has 650,000 to 900,000 distinct CDR3 sequences, with approximately 32% found just once. No antigen is known for these receptors. Specimen: cultured CD8+ T cells from PBMCs, collected from culture after CMV antigen stimulation. The receptors shown here come from a human donor in good health (CMV status not recorded). Some clones in this sample may be carry-over from other donors' samples. Each CDR3 is given with its conserved first and last residue. D genes are given only for firm matches. The size of a clone is reported for some rows only, either as once, few or many, or as a class for expanded clones.

D gene: .; V gene: TRBV5-1; J gene: TRBJ1-6; clone size: many; CDR3 protein: CASSLAPNSPLHF; CDR3 DNA: TGCGCCAGCAGCTTGGCTCCGAATTCACCCCTCCACTTT
D gene: TRBD1; V gene: TRBV27; J gene: TRBJ1-1; clone size: .; CDR3 protein: CASSHISPGQGWGTEAFF; CDR3 DNA: TGTGCCAGCAGTCACATATCCCCCGGACAGGGTTGGGGCACTGAAGCTTTCTTT
D gene: TRBD1; V gene: TRBV7-6; J gene: TRBJ2-1; clone size: many; CDR3 protein: CASSAYRGPSYNEQFF; CDR3 DNA: TGTGCCAGCAGCGCATACAGGGGGCCCTCCTACAATGAGCAGTTCTTC
D gene: .; V gene: TRBV28; J gene: TRBJ1-5; clone size: few; CDR3 protein: CASSLSSTSNQPQHF; CDR3 DNA: TGTGCCAGCAGTTTATCAAGTACTAGCAATCAGCCCCAGCATTTT
D gene: .; V gene: TRBV19; J gene: TRBJ1-5; clone size: .; CDR3 protein: CASSIPRRDQPQHF; CDR3 DNA: TGTGCCAGTAGTATACCCAGGAGAGATCAGCCCCAGCATTTT
D gene: TRBD1; V gene: TRBV7-3; J gene: TRBJ2-1; clone size: .; CDR3 protein: CASSSQGPYNEQFF; CDR3 DNA: TGTGCCAGCAGCTCACAGGGGCCCTACAATGAGCAGTTCTTC
D gene: .; V gene: TRBV7-8; J gene: TRBJ2-7; clone size: many; CDR3 protein: CASRPTDSTYEQYF; CDR3 DNA: TGTGCCAGCAGGCCTACCGACAGTACCTACGAGCAGTACTTC
D gene: .; V gene: TRBV3-1; J gene: TRBJ1-3; clone size: .; CDR3 protein: CASSPHSGNTIYF; CDR3 DNA: TGTGCCAGCAGCCCACACTCTGGAAACACCATATATTTT
D gene: TRBD2; V gene: TRBV28; J gene: TRBJ2-1; clone size: .; CDR3 protein: CASSLLSGGSYNEQFF; CDR3 DNA: TGTGCCAGCAGTTTACTTAGCGGGGGGTCCTACAATGAGCAGTTCTTC
D gene: .; V gene: TRBV20-1; J gene: TRBJ2-5; clone size: .; CDR3 protein: CSASEARTQYF; CDR3 DNA: TGCAGTGCTAGCGAGGCGAGGACCCAGTACTTC
D gene: .; V gene: TRBV27; J gene: TRBJ2-2; clone size: .; CDR3 protein: CASSFIGGDTGELFF; CDR3 DNA: TGTGCCAGCAGTTTTATCGGAGGAGACACCGGGGAGCTGTTTTTT
D gene: TRBD2; V gene: TRBV28; J gene: TRBJ2-3; clone size: few; CDR3 protein: CASIHGRGGPWRDTQYF; CDR3 DNA: TGTGCCAGCATACATGGTCGCGGGGGGCCTTGGAGAGATACGCAGTATTTT
D gene: .; V gene: TRBV5-1; J gene: TRBJ2-3; clone size: .; CDR3 protein: CASSIEGGSADTQYF; CDR3 DNA: TGCGCCAGCAGCATAGAAGGGGGTTCGGCAGATACGCAGTATTTT
D gene: .; V gene: TRBV11-2; J gene: TRBJ2-1; clone size: .; CDR3 protein: CASTPVPGSASNEQFF; CDR3 DNA: TGTGCCAGCACTCCGGTCCCCGGTTCTGCAAGCAATGAGCAGTTCTTC
D gene: .; V gene: TRBV12-3/TRBV12-4; J gene: TRBJ2-2; clone size: .; CDR3 protein: CASSFNLPDRIGGELFF; CDR3 DNA: TGTGCCAGCAGTTTTAATTTACCTGACAGGATAGGAGGGGAGCTGTTTTTT
D gene: .; V gene: TRBV7-8; J gene: TRBJ2-5; clone size: many; CDR3 protein: CASSGPGLQETQYF; CDR3 DNA: TGTGCCAGCAGCGGTCCGGGACTTCAAGAGACCCAGTACTTC
D gene: .; V gene: TRBV19; J gene: TRBJ1-6; clone size: many; CDR3 protein: CASSIGGNSPLHF; CDR3 DNA: TGTGCCAGTAGTATAGGGGGTAATTCACCCCTCCACTTT
D gene: .; V gene: TRBV12-3/TRBV12-4; J gene: TRBJ1-4; clone size: many; CDR3 protein: CASSLGVGSREKLFF; CDR3 DNA: TGTGCCAGCAGTTTAGGTGTCGGAAGTAGGGAAAAACTGTTTTTT
D gene: TRBD2; V gene: TRBV7-9; J gene: TRBJ2-3; clone size: .; CDR3 protein: CASSPPTSRADTQYF; CDR3 DNA: TGTGCCAGCAGCCCTCCGACTAGCAGGGCGGATACGCAGTATTTT
D gene: TRBD1; V gene: TRBV2; J gene: TRBJ1-1; clone size: few; CDR3 protein: CASTLDRAAPAEAFF; CDR3 DNA: TGTGCCAGCACCCTGGACAGGGCGGCCCCTGCTGAAGCTTTCTTT
D gene: TRBD1; V gene: TRBV7-9; J gene: TRBJ1-1; clone size: few; CDR3 protein: CASSPPTGAPEAFF; CDR3 DNA: TGTGCCAGCAGCCCTCCGACAGGGGCGCCTGAAGCTTTCTTT
D gene: .; V gene: TRBV6-1; J gene: TRBJ1-1; clone size: .; CDR3 protein: CASTPRGVLLMNTEAFF; CDR3 DNA: TGTGCCAGCACCCCCAGGGGAGTATTACTAATGAACACTGAAGCTTTCTTT
D gene: .; V gene: TRBV14; J gene: TRBJ2-7; clone size: .; CDR3 protein: CASSQVGERFSYEQYF; CDR3 DNA: TGTGCCAGCAGCCAAGTTGGGGAACGGTTCTCCTACGAGCAGTACTTC
D gene: .; V gene: TRBV9; J gene: TRBJ1-1; clone size: few; CDR3 protein: CASSVDQDGVGNTEAFF; CDR3 DNA: TGTGCCAGCAGCGTAGATCAGGATGGGGTTGGGAACACTGAAGCTTTCTTT
D gene: TRBD1; V gene: TRBV24-1; J gene: TRBJ2-1; clone size: few; CDR3 protein: CATSGGTEGNEQFF; CDR3 DNA: TGTGCCACCAGTGGAGGGACAGAGGGGAATGAGCAGTTCTTC
D gene: TRBD1; V gene: TRBV6-2/TRBV6-3; J gene: TRBJ1-2; clone size: .; CDR3 protein: CASRPGQTIGGYTF; CDR3 DNA: TGTGCCAGCAGACCGGGACAGACGATTGGGGGCTACACCTTC
D gene: TRBD2; V gene: TRBV7-9; J gene: TRBJ2-3; clone size: many; CDR3 protein: CASSYGVAGEDTQYF; CDR3 DNA: TGTGCCAGCAGCTACGGGGTAGCGGGGGAAGATACGCAGTATTTT
D gene: TRBD2; V gene: TRBV7-9; J gene: TRBJ2-7; clone size: few; CDR3 protein: CASSSPTPGLAGGRPVYEQYF; CDR3 DNA: TGTGCCAGCAGCTCACCCACTCCGGGACTAGCGGGGGGGAGGCCAGTCTACGAGCAGTACTTC
D gene: TRBD2; V gene: TRBV7-6; J gene: TRBJ2-3; clone size: .; CDR3 protein: CASSLETSGGAVDTQYF; CDR3 DNA: TGTGCCAGCAGCTTAGAGACTAGCGGGGGGGCTGTAGATACGCAGTATTTT
D gene: .; V gene: TRBV6-1; J gene: TRBJ1-6; clone size: .; CDR3 protein: CASSFTGPGSPLHF; CDR3 DNA: TGTGCCAGCAGCTTCACAGGGCCGGGATCACCCCTCCACTTT
D gene: TRBD2; V gene: TRBV6-1; J gene: TRBJ2-1; clone size: many; CDR3 protein: CASSEGSAGDGEQFF; CDR3 DNA: TGTGCCAGCAGTGAAGGTTCGGCGGGGGATGGGGAGCAGTTCTTC
D gene: .; V gene: TRBV7-9; J gene: TRBJ2-2; clone size: .; CDR3 protein: CASRTGASNTGELFF; CDR3 DNA: TGTGCCAGCAGAACGGGGGCCTCCAACACCGGGGAGCTGTTTTTT
D gene: .; V gene: TRBV7-8; J gene: TRBJ2-7; clone size: many; CDR3 protein: CASSLALGGDYEQYF; CDR3 DNA: TGTGCCAGCAGCTTAGCCCTTGGGGGAGACTACGAGCAGTACTTC
D gene: .; V gene: TRBV6-5; J gene: TRBJ2-7; clone size: .; CDR3 protein: CASSYHGGYSYEQYF; CDR3 DNA: TGTGCCAGCAGTTACCATGGGGGGTACTCCTACGAGCAGTACTTC
D gene: .; V gene: TRBV9; J gene: TRBJ1-1; clone size: few; CDR3 protein: CASSFGPGPAGNTEAFF; CDR3 DNA: TGTGCCAGCAGCTTCGGACCCGGGCCCGCTGGGAACACTGAAGCTTTCTTT
D gene: .; V gene: TRBV12-3/TRBV12-4; J gene: TRBJ1-5; clone size: .; CDR3 protein: CASSLEGWVPQHF; CDR3 DNA: TGTGCCAGCAGTTTAGAGGGGTGGGTGCCCCAGCATTTT
D gene: TRBD1; V gene: TRBV4-3; J gene: TRBJ1-2; clone size: few; CDR3 protein: CASSQENRGVHGYTF; CDR3 DNA: TGCGCCAGCAGCCAAGAAAACAGGGGGGTGCATGGCTACACCTTC
D gene: .; V gene: TRBV6-5; J gene: TRBJ2-5; clone size: .; CDR3 protein: CASSWVGDGETQYF; CDR3 DNA: TGTGCCAGCAGTTGGGTAGGGGATGGAGAGACCCAGTACTTC
D gene: .; V gene: TRBV6-1; J gene: TRBJ2-3; clone size: many; CDR3 protein: CASSPLLAGFDTDTQYF; CDR3 DNA: TGTGCCAGCAGTCCACTCCTCGCGGGGTTTGACACAGATACGCAGTATTTT
D gene: .; V gene: TRBV6-2/TRBV6-3; J gene: TRBJ2-4; clone size: .; CDR3 protein: CASRERSKNIQYF; CDR3 DNA: TGTGCCAGCAGAGAGCGGTCCAAAAACATTCAGTACTTT